The 32 T cell receptor beta chains given below trace back to one sample, sequenced in a study of T cells in women clearing cervical HPV infection. Assay used: immunoSEQ multiplex PCR; TCRdb lists only in-frame clones, some missing. This listing includes about 19,000 clones. The sequenced material came from blood buffy coat. The receptors were sampled from a woman aged 18 to 75 with a cervical HPV16 infection that either progressed to CIN3+ or cleared (not recorded which).

Concerning this clone: The sequenced fragment ends 3 residues before the CDR3 boundary, so the rest is inferred from the germline J gene. V is TRBV7-8 and J is TRBJ1-3, with D maybe TRBD1 (5 bases). The length of the CDR3 is 16 residues. CDR1 is SGHVS, CDR2 FQNEAQ, per germline. The ends were cut back, 5 bases at V and 0 bases at J, with 14 bases in the middle. The CDR3 bases that were read are TGTGCCAGCAGCCCTAACAGGCCTAGCTCTGGAAACACC. Its translation is CASSPNRPSSGNT. The whole CDR3 reads CASSPNRPSSGNTIYF.

Measured by frequency, this clone is large. The read ends 3 residues before the CDR3 terminus; that terminus is restored from the germline J gene. The V gene is TRBV18, the J gene TRBJ2-6; TRBD1 matches at 8 bases. The CDR3 has 16 residues. Germline CDR1 KGHSH, CDR2 LQKENI. V shed 3 bases, J shed 4 bases, and the junction held 5 bases outside the gene matches. This CDR3 reads CASSPNNRGGANVLTF. Partial CDR3 DNA: TGTGCCAGCTCACCTAATAACAGGGGGGGGGCCAACGTC. Complete variable domain (other parts from reference TRBV18 and TRBJ2-6): NAGVMQNPRHLVRRRGQEARLRCSPMKGHSHVYWYRQLPEEGLKFMVYLQKENIIDESGMPKERFSAEFPKEGPSILRIQQVVRGDSAAYFCASSPNNRGGANVLTFGAGSRLTVL.

With respect to this clone: The observed sequence ends 3 residues before the CDR3 terminus, with the missing tail filled in from the germline J gene. The rearrangement uses TRBV6-2 or TRBV6-3 and TRBJ2-3, with TRBD1 matching over 8 bases. This CDR3 contains 16 residues. CDR1 is MNHEY, CDR2 SVGEGT, per germline. The CDR3 DNA, read in part, is TGTGCCAGCAGACCCATTGACAGGGGTGGCAATCAGCCG. Translation: CASRPIDRGGNQP. The whole CDR3 reads CASRPIDRGGNQPQYF.

Measured by frequency, this clone is medium-sized (0.01 to 0.1%). The read finishes 3 residues shy of the CDR3 end, and the germline J gene is used to complete it. The genes are TRBV18 and TRBJ2-3, with a tentative D call TRBD1 (6 bases). Trimming removed 6 bases at V and 1 base at J, with 23 bases between. Per germline, CDR1 KGHSH and CDR2 LQKENI. The CDR3 contains 18 residues. The sequenced CDR3 bases are TGTGCCAGCTCTTTAACCACATCAGGGGCTCCACGCACAGATACG. It yields the protein CASSLTTSGAPRTDT. The CDR3 in full is CASSLTTSGAPRTDTQYF.

A note on this clone: One junction end disagrees with the germline gene, perhaps due to a read error. CDR3 DNA, as far as it was read: TGCGCCAGCAGCCAAGATCTGAGGACAGGGGGTCAGCCC. Translation gives CASSQDLRTGGQP. The complete CDR3 reads CASSQDLRTGGQPQHF. The chain carries TRBV4-2 and TRBJ1-5, with 10 positions matching TRBD1. The CDR3 end lies 3 residues beyond the end of the read and is filled in from the germline J gene. Looked up from germline, CDR1 is LGHNA and CDR2 is YNFKEQ. There are 16 residues in the CDR3.

CDR3 DNA, as far as it was read: TGTGCCAGCAGTTATGCTGGCGACAGCTCCTACGAG. It encodes CASSYAGDSSYE. The whole CDR3 region reads CASSYAGDSSYEAFF. This sequence joins TRBV6-2 or TRBV6-3 and TRBJ1-1; possible D gene TRBD1, 5 bases. The CDR3 goes on 3 residues after the read ends, and that part is filled in from the germline J gene. Germline V gene lookup returns CDR1 MNHEY and CDR2 SVGEGT. This CDR3 comprises 15 residues.

To note about this clone: The CDR3 end is not reached by the read, which stops 3 residues before it; the germline J gene fills it in. The genes are TRBV18 and TRBJ1-1; 8 bases match TRBD1. This CDR3 has 17 amino acids. With V trimmed by 3 bases and J by 0 bases, 9 bases remained unmatched. Germline V CDR1 and CDR2: KGHSH, LQKENI. The covered CDR3 bases are TGTGCCAGCTCACCTAGGACAGGGTCTAAAATGAACACTGAA. Protein product: CASSPRTGSKMNTE. The whole CDR3 protein is CASSPRTGSKMNTEAFF.

A remark on this clone: The read stops 3 residues short of the end of the CDR3; the missing end is completed from the germline J gene. This sequence joins TRBV11-2 and TRBJ1-1; a possible D gene is TRBD1 (5 bases). The CDR3 spans 12 residues. Germline assignment: CDR1 SGHAT and CDR2 FQNNGV. The V and J ends lost 6 bases and 7 bases respectively, with 12 bases between them. The CDR3 sequence: CASRFRQHEAFF. The sequenced CDR3 bases are TGTGCCAGCAGATTTCGACAGCATGAA.

Worth noting for this clone: The CDR3 is cut off 3 residues early in the read; its end comes from the germline J gene. The rearrangement uses TRBV6-7 and TRBJ1-2, with 11 nucleotides matching TRBD1. TRBV6-7 is an open reading frame whose function is uncertain. CDR3 length: 17 residues. Trimming at V came to 4 bases and at J to 0 bases, leaving 7 bases not matched to a gene. The CDR3 DNA, read in part, is TGTGCCAGCAGTTCCTGGGGACAGGGGGTAACTAACTATGGC. Its translation: CASSSWGQGVTNYG. The full CDR3 protein reads CASSSWGQGVTNYGYTF.

Remarks on this clone: The CDR3 end lies 3 residues beyond the end of the read and is filled in from the germline J gene. V gene TRBV9 combines with J gene TRBJ2-7; 7 nucleotides match TRBD1. There are 14 residues in the CDR3. CDR1 and CDR2 (germline): SGDLS, YYNGEE. The V segment lost 2 bases and the J segment 0 bases; nucleotides outside the gene matches: 2. The sequenced CDR3 bases are TGTGCCAGCAGCGTCCGGGACAGCTCCTACGAG. Amino acid sequence: CASSVRDSSYE. The full CDR3 is CASSVRDSSYEQYF.

A note on this clone: The read comes to an end 3 residues before the CDR3 does, leaving the germline J gene to fill in the end. The rearrangement uses TRBV11-2 and TRBJ2-2, with D possibly being TRBD1 (5 bases). The CDR3 is made up of 13 amino acids. The ends were cut back, 5 bases at V and 8 bases at J, with 12 bases in the middle. CDR1 and CDR2 from the germline V gene are SGHAT and FQNNGV. The CDR3 sequence: CASSPARDGELFF. The CDR3 bases that were read are TGTGCCAGCAGCCCCGCCAGGGATGGGGAG.

To note about this clone: With the read ending 3 residues before the CDR3 end, the germline J gene is used to fill in that end. The J gene is TRBJ1-2, the V gene TRBV6-1; D uncertain. Germline V gene lookup returns CDR1 MNHNS and CDR2 SASEGT. Between the trimmed V and J ends, which lost 2 bases and 5 bases, there was a span of 12 bases. The CDR3 covers 14 residues. CDR3 sequence reads: CASSEWSGPYGYTF. The part of the CDR3 DNA that was read is TGTGCCAGCAGTGAATGGTCCGGTCCGTATGGC.

Concerning this clone itself: The read falls 3 residues short of the CDR3 end, and the missing part is taken from the germline J gene. The chain couples TRBV2 to TRBJ1-1; D remains ambiguous. The V gene lost 3 bases and the J gene lost 2 bases, with 10 bases spanning the gap. The germline CDR1 and CDR2 sequences are SNHLY and FYNNEI. The CDR3 length is 14 residues. CDR3 protein: CASSDLADNTEAFF. The sequenced CDR3 bases are TGTGCCAGCAGTGACCTAGCGGACAACACTGAA.

As concerns this clone: Read coverage stops 3 residues before the CDR3 terminus; the germline J gene supplies the remainder. The chain links TRBV4-2 to TRBJ2-1; D ambiguous. V dropped 3 bases and J dropped 2 bases, with 8 bases sitting between them. The CDR3 has 14 residues. CDR1 and CDR2 (germline): LGHNA, YNFKEQ. This CDR3 reads CASSHLPTYNEQFF. Partial CDR3 DNA: TGTGCCAGCAGCCACCTACCAACCTACAATGAG.

Points on this clone: The read ends 3 residues before the CDR3 terminus; that terminus is restored from the germline J gene. The rearrangement links TRBV30 to TRBJ1-6; D remains unclear. CDR3 length: 14 amino acids. The germline V gene has CDR1 GTSNPN and CDR2 SVGIG (reference sequence). V lost 3 bases, J lost 7 bases, and 13 bases lay in between. The sequenced part of the CDR3 DNA is TGTGCCTGGAGAGACCCAGGTAAAAATTCACCC. It is translated as CAWRDPGKNSP. The full-length CDR3 reads as CAWRDPGKNSPLHF.

About this clone itself: The read halts 3 residues ahead of the CDR3 end, with the missing end drawn from the germline J gene. The chain joins TRBV7-3 to TRBJ1-2, with 10 bases lining up with TRBD1. Germline V CDR1 and CDR2: SGHTA, FQGTGA. This CDR3 is 16 amino acids long. The CDR3 DNA, read in part, is TGTGCCAGCAGCTCAAGGACAGGGGGTGTCACAGATACC. It is translated as CASSSRTGGVTDT. The whole CDR3 region reads CASSSRTGGVTDTYTF.

In the case of this clone: The read ends 3 residues before the CDR3 terminus; that terminus is restored from the germline J gene. The chain employs TRBV5-8 and TRBJ2-5; 8 bases align to TRBD1. V shed 6 bases, J shed 4 bases, and the junction held 11 bases outside the gene matches. The CDR3 is 15 amino acids. Per germline, CDR1 SGHTS and CDR2 YDEGEE. CDR3: CASITGTGGGETQYF. Partial CDR3 DNA: TGTGCCAGCATCACCGGGACAGGAGGAGGAGAGACC.

Notes on this clone: The read is 3 residues too short to cover the CDR3 end, so that end is filled in from the germline J gene. This chain links TRBV20-1 with TRBJ2-2; 9 nucleotides agree with TRBD1. The CDR3 spans 15 residues. Per the germline V gene, CDR1 is DFQATT and CDR2 is SNEGSKA (reference sequence). The CDR3: CSAPTGGVRAEKLFF. The CDR3 DNA, read in part, is TGCAGTGCCCCGACAGGGGGGGTGAGGGCTGAAAAG.

A note on this clone: The read finishes 3 residues shy of the CDR3 end, and the germline J gene is used to complete it. The rearrangement uses TRBV7-8 and TRBJ2-7; D is possibly TRBD1 (6 bases). V lost 2 bases, J lost 5 bases, and 10 bases lay in between. Germline loops: CDR1 SGHVS, CDR2 FQNEAQ. CDR3 size: 13 residues. CDR3 bases read: TGTGCCAGCAGCTTAACGACAGGCCACGAG. Protein: CASSLTTGHE. The CDR3 reads in full as CASSLTTGHEQYF.

Comment on this clone: The observed sequence ends 3 residues before the CDR3 terminus, with the missing tail filled in from the germline J gene. The chain couples TRBV7-6 to TRBJ1-2; TRBD1 agrees at 7 bases. CDR3 size: 13 residues. Germline V gene sequence: CDR1 SGHVS, CDR2 FNYEAQ. Losses at the gene ends were 6 bases for V and 7 bases for J; bases not matched to a gene: 8. CDR3 protein: CASSQTGFVGYTF. The sequenced part of the CDR3 DNA is TGTGCCAGCAGTCAGACAGGGTTCGTTGGC.

To note about this clone: The read comes to an end 3 residues before the CDR3 does, leaving the germline J gene to fill in the end. The V call is TRBV19, the J call TRBJ2-3, with 9 bases that match TRBD1. Germline CDR1 and CDR2: LNHDA and SQIVND (reference sequence). The CDR3 sequence is 14 residues long. The sequenced part of the CDR3 DNA is TGTGCCAGTAGACAGGGGGCGAGGCAAGAGACG. This sequence encodes CASRQGARQET. The entire CDR3 sequence reads CASRQGARQETQYF.

Note on this clone: From the germline J gene comes the end of the CDR3, since the read stops 3 residues before it. The genes are TRBV7-9 and TRBJ2-2; 9 bases match TRBD1. The V gene's germline CDR1 is SEHNR and CDR2 FQNEAQ (reference sequence). CDR3 size: 14 residues. The sequenced part of the CDR3 DNA is TGTGCCAGCAGCTTGGGGGACAGGGTTCAAAAG. Residues: CASSLGDRVQK. The CDR3, in full, reads CASSLGDRVQKLFF.

Regarding this clone: The missing CDR3 end, 3 residues past where the read stops, is filled in from the germline J gene. This chain connects TRBV29-1 to TRBJ2-7; D possibly corresponds to TRBD1 (6 bases). V shed 4 bases and J shed 5 bases, with 15 bases lying between them. The CDR3 has 13 residues. Germline CDR1 is SQVTM and CDR2 is ANQGSEA. Incomplete CDR3 DNA: TGCAGCGTTGGCCCAACAGGGCAACACGAG. Protein sequence: CSVGPTGQHE. The whole CDR3 is CSVGPTGQHEQYF.

On this clone itself: Read coverage stops 3 residues before the CDR3 terminus; the germline J gene supplies the remainder. This chain uses TRBV5-1 with TRBJ2-7; 8 nucleotides line up with TRBD2. Germline values: CDR1 SGHRS, CDR2 YFSETQ. This CDR3 has 14 amino acids. J gave up 5 bases and V 1 base, and 5 bases lay outside the gene matches. The sequenced CDR3 bases are TGCGCCAGCAGCTTGATGGCGGGGGGCGACGAG. Amino acids: CASSLMAGGDE. The complete CDR3 reads CASSLMAGGDEQYF. The whole variable domain, filled in from reference TRBV5-1 and TRBJ2-7, reads KAGVTQTPRYLIKTRGQQVTLSCSPISGHRSVSWYQQTPGQGLQFLFEYFSETQRNKGNFPGRFSGRQFSNSRSEMNVSTLELGDSALYLCASSLMAGGDEQYFGPGTRLTVT.

Comments on this clone: From the germline J gene comes the end of the CDR3, since the read stops 3 residues before it. The rearrangement links TRBV5-1 to TRBJ1-1; tentative D call: TRBD1 (6 bases). Trimming cost V 4 bases and J 4 bases, with 14 bases left between them. Germline values: CDR1 SGHRS, CDR2 YFSETQ. This CDR3 has 14 amino acids. The CDR3 reads CASSQGGGTTEAFF. CDR3 DNA (partial): TGCGCCAGCAGCCAAGGGGGAGGGACCACTGAA.

As for this clone: Read data end 3 residues before the CDR3 end; the end is taken from the germline J gene. The chain employs TRBV2 and TRBJ1-6; D possibly corresponds to TRBD1 (5 bases). Germline V gene sequence: CDR1 SNHLY, CDR2 FYNNEI. Trimming stripped 8 bases from V and 3 bases from J, with 17 bases between. This CDR3 has 16 amino acids. CDR3 region: CASLHQGGGYNSPLHF. CDR3 DNA (partial): TGTGCCAGCTTACATCAGGGCGGGGGCTATAATTCACCC.

About this clone itself: The DNA ends 3 residues before the CDR3 does, and the rest of the CDR3 is filled in from the germline J gene. The chain couples TRBV19 to TRBJ1-6, with D hard to call. The CDR3 consists of 13 residues. Germline V lookup: CDR1 LNHDA, CDR2 SQIVND (reference sequence). Between the trimmed V and J ends, which lost 3 bases and 9 bases, there was a span of 9 bases. The covered CDR3 bases are TGTGCCAGTAGTATCGACACGATTTCACCC. Translated, it gives CASSIDTISP. The entire CDR3 protein is CASSIDTISPLHF.

Points on this clone: The CDR3 end lies 3 residues beyond the end of the read and is filled in from the germline J gene. This chain joins TRBV7-6 and TRBJ1-6; D call uncertain. V was pared by 6 bases and J by 0 bases, with 9 bases between. CDR1 SGHVS and CDR2 FNYEAQ come from the germline V gene. The CDR3 extends over 15 amino acids. This CDR3 is CASSPVSSYNSPLHF. The sequenced CDR3 bases are TGTGCCAGCAGTCCAGTGAGCTCCTATAATTCACCC.

To note about this clone: The read ends 3 residues before the CDR3 terminus; that terminus is restored from the germline J gene. The rearrangement joins TRBV30 to TRBJ1-1; 7 positions agree with TRBD1. There are 14 residues in the CDR3. Germline V gene sequence: CDR1 GTSNPN, CDR2 SVGIG (reference sequence). Incomplete CDR3 DNA: TGTGCCTGGAGAGCAGGGGGGTCCAAAAACATT. It encodes CAWRAGGSKNI. The CDR3 reads in full as CAWRAGGSKNIAFF.

The CDR3 sequence is CASSSQPNTEAFF. The covered CDR3 bases are TGCGCCAGCAGCTCACAGCCGAACACTGAA. This chain joins TRBV5-1 and TRBJ1-1; D remains ambiguous. The observed sequence ends 3 residues before the CDR3 terminus, with the missing tail filled in from the germline J gene. This CDR3 contains 13 residues. Trimming cost V 3 bases and J 1 base, with 7 bases left between them. Germline V gene sequence: CDR1 SGHRS, CDR2 YFSETQ.

Concerning this clone: The sequenced fragment ends 3 residues before the CDR3 boundary, so the rest is inferred from the germline J gene. The chain carries TRBV7-9 and TRBJ2-3; 9 positions agree with TRBD1. The germline CDR1 and CDR2 sequences are SEHNR and FQNEAQ (reference sequence). The ends lost 5 bases at V and 0 bases at J; junction bases unmatched: 3. This CDR3 has 15 residues. The CDR3 DNA, read in part, is TGTGCCAGCAGCCCAGGACAGGGGAGCACAGATACG. The encoded protein is CASSPGQGSTDT. The entire CDR3 reads CASSPGQGSTDTQYF.

For this clone: With the read ending 3 residues before the CDR3 end, the germline J gene is used to fill in that end. The rearrangement joins TRBV18 to TRBJ1-1; D not resolved. The germline V and J ends were trimmed by 3 bases and 0 bases, with 14 bases remaining between them. The CDR3 length is 16 residues. Germline V gives CDR1 KGHSH, CDR2 LQKENI. The DNA read from the CDR3 is TGTGCCAGCTCACCGCTGCAAAGCCGGGTGAACACTGAA. Translated: CASSPLQSRVNTE. The entire CDR3 sequence reads CASSPLQSRVNTEAFF.